Given below is one T cell receptor beta chain in context. Its antigen has not been determined. One base away there is no much larger clone; base qualities are not given. Using a constant-region primer and ProtoScript II reverse transcriptase, TCRbeta-specific cDNA was reverse-transcribed from 500 to 650 ng total RNA. The TCRbeta libraries were prepared through three rounds of nested multiplex PCR following a slightly modified ARM-PCR procedure. A final 25-cycle PCR with Deep VentR polymerase added sample barcodes and Illumina adapters. Amplicons of 200-500 bp were gel-purified with a QIAquick gel extraction kit before sequencing. The TCRbeta amplicons were sequenced with 250-bp paired-end reads on an Illumina HiSeq 2500. Processing in the source paper ran as follows. Quality trimming of reads was performed with Trimmomatic v0.33, and paired reads were merged with FLASH v1.2.11 so that full CDR3 sequences could be recovered. V, D and J germline segments were assigned to the rearranged TCRbeta sequences by MiGEC v1.2.1b. Clonotype statistics and Shannon-Wiener diversity indices were computed with VDJtools v1.0.0. Except for diversity analysis, only each sample's 250 most abundant clonotypes were used in subsequent analyses to reduce sampling bias. TCRdb ran its own pipeline on the public reads, namely fastp trimming at Q25 and MiXCR clone calling, and kept in-frame beta chains. Entries are consolidated by CDR3 protein sequence, retaining the most common genes and DNA. The V and J calls shown here were made by TCRdb, not taken from the authors' results. Within this sample are 90,000 to 150,000 distinct CDR3 sequences, with under 70% of them counted one time only. 8.1% of the sample is taken by the ten largest.

The data were taken from a study of tumor-infiltrating lymphocytes in primary liver carcinoma (dated by TCRdb to about 2017). In terms of the full investigation: The five patients, three men and two women aged 30 to 69 years, had hepatocellular carcinoma (four) or combined HCC and intrahepatic cholangiocarcinoma (one). For each liver tumor, the study sampled five regions along with adjacent normal tissue and blood, and applied TCRbeta repertoire sequencing, expression microarrays and whole-exome sequencing. Technical replicate repertoires showed high reproducibility, with mean shared-clone rates about 0.91 and correlation coefficients above 0.95. Samples yielded roughly 3.5 to 7.5 million productive TCRbeta reads; read depth did not differ significantly between tissue types. A total of roughly 35 specimens from 5 patients, comprising approximately 25 tumor regions, 5 adjacent noncancerous liver tissues and 5 peripheral blood samples, were covered by TCRbeta repertoire sequencing. The five patients had tumors staged T1-T3 N0M0, with maximum diameters ranging from about 4.2 to 10 cm.

Without any cell sorting, total RNA and DNA were extracted together from around 20-30 mg of bulk tissue using the AllPrep DNA/RNA mini kit. Between November 2015 and March 2016, a few patients in China with histopathologically diagnosed primary liver carcinoma had their tumors surgically resected. At the time of sampling, the patients had chronic HBV infection and had not received any treatment. Fresh tumor and adjacent tissue pieces were bisected, with one half stored in RNAlater at -80 degrees C and the other half sent for histology. Results the study describes overall, beyond this receptor: A significantly larger repertoire fraction was made up by the top 250 clones in tumors than in blood (p = 0.039). Pairs of tumor regions showed greater repertoire overlap (mean about 36%) than tumor-adjacent pairs (about 17%) or tumor-blood pairs (about 15%), which is consistent with antigen-driven expansion. Comparison of CD4+ and CD8+ T cell repertoires was precluded by the use of bulk unsorted samples. Only the TCR beta chain was sequenced, so true repertoire diversity is likely underestimated because unpaired alpha chains were not captured. The study included only five patients, and the authors note findings should be validated in a larger study.

The specimen was tumor-adjacent normal liver tissue. This clonotype originated in an older woman with primary liver carcinoma and hepatitis B virus infection.

CDR3 sequence: CIASVTSGPTDTQYF. The nucleotides read TGCATCGCCTCCGTGACTAGCGGACCCACAGATACGCAGTATTTT. The V and J genes are TRBV29-1 and TRBJ2-3; the central 9 bases match TRBD2. In the germline V gene, CDR1 corresponds to SQVTM and CDR2 to ANQGSEA. From cysteine to phenylalanine, the CDR3 is 15 amino acids long. The only DNA kept is the CDR3, 45 bases in frame from the first base.